This is a list of T cell receptor beta chains from one sample in a study of response to subunit inactivated influenza vaccine. TCRdb processed the RT-PCR reads anew with MiXCR; each CDR3 protein has one entry. The repertoire holds hundreds of thousands of distinct CDR3 sequences, with 11% as singletons. The same specimen was also included in a second study, on T cells expressing NK-cell markers.

Sequences were derived from PBMCs from blood, sampled on the day of vaccination. The receptors were sampled from a man aged 50-60 years who received an inactivated influenza vaccine. The CDR3 runs from the conserved cysteine through the conserved F or W. Each record gives: D gene, clone size, V gene, CDR3 protein. A D gene is named only where the DNA matches it firmly. Some rows have no size entry. The others give once, few or many, or a class for an expanded clone.

- | few | TRBV12-3/TRBV12-4 | CASSLGQGGVSEQFF
TRBD1 | few | TRBV29-1 | CSVGGTGIYEQYF
TRBD1 | - | TRBV5-1 | CASSPGTVGWNEQFF
TRBD1 | few | TRBV6-1 | CASLPLGQGALLGTQYF
TRBD1 | - | TRBV3-1 | CASSQQGAKQPQHF
- | - | TRBV18 | CASSPPPRGRNTEAFF
- | few | TRBV20-1 | CSTGGRQGAQYF
- | few | TRBV5-6 | CASSTSGLRHLAKNIQYF
TRBD1 | few | TRBV29-1 | CSGVLPDRGGYTF
- | many | TRBV5-1 | CASSFMDEQFF
- | - | TRBV6-2/TRBV6-3 | CASSYPPSRGRIVTGELFF
- | - | TRBV4-3 | CASSQENHGTQGYTF
- | few | TRBV6-2/TRBV6-3 | CASSYLRNEQFF
TRBD2 | - | TRBV30 | CAWSVLGLADNEQFF
- | few | TRBV6-5 | CASSYQGGGSVAYEQYF
- | - | TRBV12-3/TRBV12-4 | CASRTAGTFYEQYF
- | - | TRBV10-3 | CAISDEAANTGELFF
TRBD1 | - | TRBV27 | CASSSGQGRTGELFF
- | - | TRBV20-1 | CSATATGASTDTQYF
- | few | TRBV2 | CASSEAHREETQYF
- | - | TRBV5-1 | CASSLAGHGGNEQFF
- | - | TRBV7-6 | CASSLGGGLAGNTIYF
TRBD1 | - | TRBV12-3/TRBV12-4 | CASSLGWTGSTDTQYF
TRBD1 | few | TRBV6-1 | CASSRGQLGTDTQYF
- | many | TRBV5-1 | CASSLEGTKNIQYF
- | few | TRBV2 | CASSVGSGPQNTEAFF
- | - | TRBV3-1 | CASSQDRWSRRNTGELFF
- | - | TRBV6-4 | CASSDRAGAAYNEQFF